This entry lists 4 T cell receptor beta chains sequenced from one sample in a study of CD8 T cells in Susac syndrome. Reverse transcription of roughly 0.5 to 1 ug RNA was performed with random hexamers. MiXCR, applied by TCRdb to the immunoSEQ multiplex PCR reads, yields one record per CDR3 protein. The sample holds some 260,000 distinct CDR3 sequences, around 84% seen once. The material sequenced was CD8+ T cells from PBMCs. These receptors all stem from a human donor with multiple sclerosis.

This clonotype was seen a handful of times. The chain employs TRBV5-6 and TRBJ2-1; the D is unclear. Looked up from germline, CDR1 is SGHDT and CDR2 is YYEEEE. The CDR3 is 14 residues long. V was shortened by 2 bases and J by 7 bases, with 13 bases between the two germline ends. CDR3 coding DNA: TGTGCCAGCAGCTTCGGTGGCGGTTGGAATGAGCAGTTCTTC. It encodes CASSFGGGWNEQFF.

The rearrangement joins TRBV3-1 to TRBJ2-7, with 9 bases matching TRBD1. The trim removed 5 bases at V and 1 base at J, leaving 6 bases unmatched. This CDR3 comprises 15 residues. Looked up from germline, CDR1 is LGHDT and CDR2 is YNNKEL (reference sequence). For the CDR3, the DNA is TGTGCCAGCAGCGAGGACAGGGGAAGATCCTACGAGCAGTACTTC. Amino acids: CASSEDRGRSYEQYF.

The rearrangement links TRBV27 to TRBJ1-3, with D hard to call. Trimming shortened V by 2 bases and J by 8 bases, and 13 bases separated the two germline ends. Looked up from germline, CDR1 is MNHEY and CDR2 is SMNVEV (reference sequence). CDR3 size: 14 residues. CDR3 in amino acids: CASSLVFLSDTIYF. The CDR3 coding sequence is TGTGCCAGCAGTTTAGTGTTCTTGTCCGACACCATATATTTT.

The chain joins TRBV30 to TRBJ2-3; 8 bases line up with TRBD1. The CDR3 covers 12 residues. Germline loops: CDR1 GTSNPN, CDR2 SVGIG (reference sequence). V lost 8 bases to trimming and J lost 5 bases; unmatched junction nucleotides: 6. CDR3 loop: CARGTGEDTQYF. CDR3 DNA: TGTGCCCGAGGGACAGGAGAAGATACGCAGTATTTT. Using reference TRBV30 and TRBJ2-3 for the parts outside the CDR3, the full variable domain is SQTIHQWPATLVQPVGSPLSLECTVEGTSNPNLYWYRQAAGRGLQLLFYSVGIGQISSEVPQNLSASRPQDRQFILSSKKLLLSDSGFYLCARGTGEDTQYFGPGTRLTVL.